In its sample, the clone carrying this T cell receptor beta chain was seen a few times. TCRdb re-called the RACE reads through MiXCR, storing one row per CDR3 protein. This sample has around 130,000 distinct CDR3 sequences, with roughly 10% found just once. This sample was included in a study of human T cells and chemical hapten exposure. The time point was: patch test 3, about 24 weeks after DPC sensitization. Described treatment: therapeutic diphenylcyclopropenone sensitization with weekly scalp DPC. The template was total RNA from unfractionated whole blood. Per germline, CDR1 MNHEY and CDR2 SVGEGT. CDR3 length: 15 residues. The V and J ends lost 5 bases and 7 bases, in that order; junction bases with no gene match: 13.

The sample consisted of whole blood, taken in connection with sensitization to the hapten diphenylcyclopropenone (DPC). This TCR was recovered from a woman aged 50 to 60 with alopecia areata. Some clones in this sample may be carry-over from other donors' samples. The rearrangement links TRBV6-2 or TRBV6-3 to TRBJ2-5; 7 nucleotides match TRBD2. CDR3 residues: CASSRLAEGSGTQYF. The CDR3 coding sequence is TGTGCCAGCAGTCGTCTAGCGGAGGGGAGCGGGACCCAGTACTTC.